The 18 T cell receptor beta chains reported below all come from one sample, sequenced in a study of human T cells and chemical hapten exposure. TCRdb re-called the 5' RACE reads with MiXCR, one entry per CDR3 protein. The sample includes tens of thousands of distinct CDR3 sequences, 7% to 8% of them seen just once. Unfractionated whole blood was the source of the extracted total RNA. Receptor source: a male donor in good health.

The chain recombines TRBV7-2 with TRBJ2-4; 11 bases fit TRBD2. CDR3 length: 17 residues. The germline V gene has CDR1 SGHTA and CDR2 FQGNSA. V was pared by 5 bases and J by 6 bases, with 12 bases of the junction left unmatched. The CDR3, as DNA: TGTGCCAGCAGCCCAATAGCGGGGGGGCTGGACGGAAACATTCAGTACTTC. Its protein is CASSPIAGGLDGNIQYF.

This clonotype occurred a few times. CDR3 nucleotides: TGCAGCGCCAGGGAGGCTGAAGCTTTCTTT. Translating it yields CSAREAEAFF. The V and J genes are TRBV29-1 and TRBJ1-1; a weak D match, TRBD1 (5 bases). The CDR3 is 10 residues long. V was trimmed by 7 bases and J by 6 bases, leaving 9 bases between them. The germline V gene has CDR1 SQVTM and CDR2 ANQGSEA. The full variable domain, its missing parts supplied by reference TRBV29-1 and TRBJ1-1, is SAVISQKPSRDICQRGTSLTIQCQVDSQVTMMFWYRQQPGQSLTLIATANQGSEATYESGFVIDKFPISRPNLTFSTLTVSNMSPEDSSIYLCSAREAEAFFGQGTRLTVV.

This clonotype has a handful of counts. The chain recombines TRBV12-3 or TRBV12-4 with TRBJ1-2; TRBD1 might be the D (6 bases). Trimming took off 5 bases at V and 4 bases at J, with 14 bases between the two ends. The CDR3 is made up of 14 amino acids. Here the CDR3 reads CASSPMARGYGYTF. The CDR3 DNA sequence: TGTGCCAGCAGTCCCATGGCCAGGGGCTATGGCTACACCTTC.

This clonotype was picked up many times. The CDR3: CASVRAAGNTEAFF. CDR3 DNA sequence: TGTGCCAGTGTTCGGGCGGCAGGGAACACTGAAGCTTTCTTT. V usage is TRBV19 and J usage is TRBJ1-1; D gene ambiguous. The germline V and J ends were trimmed by 8 bases and 1 base, with 14 bases remaining between them. The CDR3 has 14 amino acids. The germline CDR1 and CDR2 sequences are LNHDA and SQIVND (reference sequence).

This clonotype was seen only a few times. This rearrangement joins TRBV3-1 to TRBJ2-7, with no clear D. The ends were cut back, 0 bases at V and 1 base at J, with 10 bases in the middle. The CDR3 runs 15 residues. The V gene's germline CDR1 is LGHDT and CDR2 YNNKEL (reference sequence). CDR3 amino acids: CASSQDLGQSYEQYF. CDR3 in DNA: TGTGCCAGCAGCCAAGATCTTGGGCAGTCCTACGAGCAGTACTTC.

This clonotype was detected many times. DNA for the CDR3: TGTGCCAGCAGTTACTCGACTAGCCAAGAGACCCAGTACTTC. It codes for CASSYSTSQETQYF. This sequence joins TRBV6-5 and TRBJ2-5, with D perhaps TRBD2 (6 bases). The CDR3 is made up of 14 amino acids. Deletions cut 0 bases from V and 1 base from J, with 6 bases between. The V gene's germline CDR1 is MNHEY and CDR2 SVGAGI.

The chain joins TRBV9 to TRBJ2-6; unclear D gene. Between the trimmed V and J ends, which lost 1 base and 0 bases, there was a span of 11 bases. The CDR3 is 17 residues long. Germline CDR1 is SGDLS and CDR2 is YYNGEE. This CDR3 reads CASSVRGDRSGANVLTF. The CDR3 DNA is TGTGCCAGCAGCGTACGAGGCGACCGCTCTGGGGCCAACGTCCTGACTTTC.

This clonotype was seen many times. J is TRBJ1-2 and V is TRBV5-5; possible D gene TRBD1, 5 bases. Trimming took off 4 bases at V and 5 bases at J, with 9 bases between the two ends. Germline V gives CDR1 SGHKS, CDR2 YYEKEE (reference sequence). The CDR3 sequence is 12 residues long. CDR3 sequence (DNA): TGTGCCAGCAGCCCCCCAGGGTATGGCTACACCTTC. Its protein product is CASSPPGYGYTF. Full variable domain (outside the CDR3, taken from reference TRBV5-5 and TRBJ1-2): DAGVTQSPTHLIKTRGQQVTLRCSPISGHKSVSWYQQVLGQGPQFIFQYYEKEERGRGNFPDRFSARQFPNYSSELNVNALLLGDSALYLCASSPPGYGYTFGSGTRLTVV.

This clonotype occurred many times. The genes are TRBV29-1 and TRBJ1-1, with no clear D. V shed 4 bases and J shed 4 bases, with 13 bases lying between them. CDR1 and CDR2 from the germline V gene are SQVTM and ANQGSEA. The CDR3 runs 13 residues. The CDR3 DNA reads as TGCAGCGTTGTCCGGCAGTTAAGCACTGAAGCTTTCTTT. Its protein product is CSVVRQLSTEAFF.

This clonotype was detected many times. The CDR3 DNA reads as TGTGCCAGCAGCAAAGACAGGGTGAGCGGCTACACCTTC. This gives the protein CASSKDRVSGYTF. V is TRBV6-5 and J is TRBJ1-2, with TRBD1 identical over 7 bases. This CDR3 has 13 residues. Germline V CDR1 and CDR2: MNHEY, SVGAGI. The V and J ends lost 6 bases and 8 bases, in that order; junction bases with no gene match: 9.

The chain joins TRBV12-5 to TRBJ2-7; tentative D call: TRBD1 (6 bases). Germline V gives CDR1 LGHNT, CDR2 FRNRAP. The V end lost 0 bases, the J end lost 3 bases, and 27 bases lay between the germline ends. CDR3 length: 20 amino acids. CDR3: CASGLVVTLDSLGAGYEQYF. The CDR3 DNA sequence: TGTGCTAGTGGTTTGGTCGTAACCCTTGACAGTCTGGGGGCCGGCTACGAGCAGTACTTC.

At least ten counts were recorded for this clonotype. The chain uses TRBV7-9 and TRBJ1-1, with D hard to call. Germline lookup yields CDR1 SEHNR and CDR2 FQNEAQ (reference sequence). CDR3 size: 12 residues. The V end was cut by 2 bases, the J end by 7 bases, with 8 bases between. The CDR3 region is CASSLPEDEAFF. CDR3 bases: TGTGCCAGCAGCTTACCCGAAGATGAAGCTTTCTTT.

V usage is TRBV10-3 and J usage is TRBJ1-2; weak D call: TRBD1 (5 bases). Looked up from germline, CDR1 is ENHRY and CDR2 is SYGVKD. V lost 2 bases and J lost 6, with 10 bases in between. The CDR3 extends over 13 amino acids. The CDR3: CAISEAGVDGYTF. The CDR3 bases are TGTGCCATCAGTGAGGCGGGGGTGGATGGCTACACCTTC.

CDR3 loop: CASSFSGRAKYGELFF. DNA of the CDR3: TGTGCCAGCAGTTTCAGCGGGAGGGCCAAGTACGGGGAGCTGTTTTTT. The chain carries TRBV6-2 or TRBV6-3 and TRBJ2-2; 10 bases are shared with TRBD2. In germline, CDR1 is MNHEY, CDR2 SVGEGT. V was clipped by 4 bases and J by 7 bases; unmatched bases: 9. The CDR3 is made up of 16 amino acids.

This clonotype came up many times. The rearrangement links TRBV12-3 or TRBV12-4 to TRBJ1-2; 9 nucleotides match TRBD1. V lost 5 bases to trimming and J lost 13 bases; unmatched junction nucleotides: 8. The CDR3 extends over 12 amino acids. CDR3 DNA: TGTGCCAGCAGTCCCCAAGGACAGGGGTGCACCTTC. It translates to CASSPQGQGCTF.

This clonotype showed up many times. The chain recombines TRBV29-1 with TRBJ2-3, with 7 bases that match TRBD1. Germline values: CDR1 SQVTM, CDR2 ANQGSEA. J lost 5 bases, V lost 6 bases, and 5 bases had no gene match. This CDR3 has 12 amino acids. CDR3 DNA: TGCAGCGTACCGGGACAGAGAGATACGCAGTATTTT. Translating gives CSVPGQRDTQYF.

The V call is TRBV5-1, the J call TRBJ2-7, with D possibly matching TRBD2 (6 bases). The germline V gene encodes CDR1 SGHRS and CDR2 YFSETQ. This CDR3 contains 20 residues. Trimming pared 5 bases from V and 0 bases from J, leaving 30 bases between. CDR3 in DNA: TGCGCCAGCAGGATTACGGGGGTAGGAAAGGGGACTGCTAACTCCTACGAGCAGTACTTC. Translation gives CASRITGVGKGTANSYEQYF.

This clonotype has ten or more counts. The chain couples TRBV5-4 to TRBJ2-7; D gene ambiguous. Germline assignment: CDR1 SGHNT and CDR2 YYREEE (reference sequence). This CDR3 contains 14 residues. Trimming cost V 4 bases and J 4 bases, with 15 bases left between them. The CDR3 reads CASSPEAKGYEQYF. The CDR3 coding sequence is TGTGCCAGCAGCCCCGAGGCAAAGGGTTACGAGCAGTACTTC.